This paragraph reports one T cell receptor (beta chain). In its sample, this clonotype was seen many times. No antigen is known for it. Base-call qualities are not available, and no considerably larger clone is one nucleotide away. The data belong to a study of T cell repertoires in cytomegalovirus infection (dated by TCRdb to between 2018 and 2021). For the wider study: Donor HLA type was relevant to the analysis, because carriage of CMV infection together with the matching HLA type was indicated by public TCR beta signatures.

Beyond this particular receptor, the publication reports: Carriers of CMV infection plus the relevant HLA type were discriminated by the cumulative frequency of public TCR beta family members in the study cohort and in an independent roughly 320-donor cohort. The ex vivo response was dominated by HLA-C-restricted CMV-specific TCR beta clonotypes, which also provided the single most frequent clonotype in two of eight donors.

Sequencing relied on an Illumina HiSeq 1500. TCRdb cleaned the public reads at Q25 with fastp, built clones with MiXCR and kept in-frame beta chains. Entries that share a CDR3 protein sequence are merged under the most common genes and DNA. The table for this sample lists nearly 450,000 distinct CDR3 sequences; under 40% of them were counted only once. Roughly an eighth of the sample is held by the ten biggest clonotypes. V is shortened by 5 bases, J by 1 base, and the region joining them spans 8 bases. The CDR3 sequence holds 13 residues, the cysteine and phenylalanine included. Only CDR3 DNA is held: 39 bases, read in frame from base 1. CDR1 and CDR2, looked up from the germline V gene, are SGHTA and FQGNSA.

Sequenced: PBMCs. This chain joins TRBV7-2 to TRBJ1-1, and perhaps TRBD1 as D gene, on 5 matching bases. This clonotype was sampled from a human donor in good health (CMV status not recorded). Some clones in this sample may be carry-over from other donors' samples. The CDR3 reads CASSLDRNTEAFF. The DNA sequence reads TGTGCCAGCAGCCTCGACAGGAACACTGAAGCTTTCTTT.